The T cell receptor (beta chain) described here comes from a study of blood T cell repertoires in COVID-19. Germline CDR1 is SGHRS and CDR2 is YFSETQ. The CDR3 length is 15 residues. V was shortened by 1 base and J by 6 bases, with 17 bases between the two germline ends. In the source study's methods: Amplification of reference gene primers was used by the study to estimate nucleated cell counts. Clones were read by immunoSEQ multiplex PCR, and TCRdb kept only the in-frame ones, dropping some. V and J calls and clone size are copied from that table; D and trimming were computed from the DNA. The repertoire holds about 430,000 clones, with about 88% as singletons. Cohorts were assigned according to the clinical history that participants reported.

Sequencing was carried out using PBMCs or T cells enriched from blood (not recorded which). The source of this sequence is a woman aged 18-29 years who had been exposed to COVID-19. V is TRBV5-1 and J is TRBJ2-7; D remains ambiguous. This CDR3 is CASSLMPQDPSEQYF. The CDR3 nucleotides are TGCGCCAGCAGCTTGATGCCGCAGGATCCGTCCGAGCAGTACTTC. The whole variable domain, filled in from reference TRBV5-1 and TRBJ2-7, reads KAGVTQTPRYLIKTRGQQVTLSCSPISGHRSVSWYQQTPGQGLQFLFEYFSETQRNKGNFPGRFSGRQFSNSRSEMNVSTLELGDSALYLCASSLMPQDPSEQYFGPGTRLTVT.